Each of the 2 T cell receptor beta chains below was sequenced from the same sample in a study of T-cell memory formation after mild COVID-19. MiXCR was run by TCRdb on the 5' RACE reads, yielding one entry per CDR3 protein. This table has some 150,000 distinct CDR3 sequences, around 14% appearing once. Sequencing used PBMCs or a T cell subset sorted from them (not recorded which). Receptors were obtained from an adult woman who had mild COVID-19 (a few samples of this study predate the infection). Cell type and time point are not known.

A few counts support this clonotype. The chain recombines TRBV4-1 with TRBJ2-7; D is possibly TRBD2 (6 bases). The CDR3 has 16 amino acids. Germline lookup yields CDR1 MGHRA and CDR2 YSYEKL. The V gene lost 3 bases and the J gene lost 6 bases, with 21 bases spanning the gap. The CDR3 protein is CASSQSRPAGISEQYF. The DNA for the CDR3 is TGCGCCAGCAGCCAGAGTAGACCCGCGGGGATCTCCGAGCAGTACTTC.

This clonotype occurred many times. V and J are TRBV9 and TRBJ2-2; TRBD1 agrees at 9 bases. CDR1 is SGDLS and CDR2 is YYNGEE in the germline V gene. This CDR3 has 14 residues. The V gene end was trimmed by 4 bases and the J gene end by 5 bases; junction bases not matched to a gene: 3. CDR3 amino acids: CASSPGTGTGELFF. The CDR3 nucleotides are TGTGCCAGCAGCCCCGGGACAGGGACCGGGGAGCTGTTTTTT.